These T cell receptor beta chains were read from a single sample in a study of blood T cell repertoires in COVID-19. Clones were read by immunoSEQ multiplex PCR, and TCRdb kept only the in-frame ones, dropping some. Here the sample spans almost 500,000 clones, approximately 90% being singletons. Specimen: PBMCs or T cells enriched from blood (not recorded which). Receptors originate from a woman aged 55-75 years who had recovered from COVID-19. CDR3s include the opening cysteine and the closing phenylalanine or tryptophan. The D gene is left open where the match is weak. Clone size is shown for a subset of rows, as once, few, many or a class of expanded clone.

TRBV18,TRBJ2-7,TRBD1,.,TGTGCCAGCTCACTAGGGGACAGCTCCTACGAGCAGTACTTC,CASSLGDSSYEQYF
TRBV6-1,TRBJ1-5,.,few,TGTGCCAGCAGTGATGCCGCAGGGGTAAATCAGCCCCAGCATTTT,CASSDAAGVNQPQHF
TRBV7-8,TRBJ2-7,TRBD2,.,TGTGCCAGCAGCCCCGGGACTAGCGGGGGCGGGTACGAGCAGTACTTC,CASSPGTSGGGYEQYF
TRBV19,TRBJ1-5,TRBD1,.,TGTGCCAGTAGAAGACAGGGGGAACAGCCCCAGCATTTT,CASRRQGEQPQHF
TRBV10-2,TRBJ2-7,TRBD2,once,TGCGCCAGTAGGACTAGCGGGGGGGCCCCCTACGAGCAGTACTTC,CASRTSGGAPYEQYF
TRBV29-1,TRBJ1-4,.,.,TGCAGCGTTCTTGGGGGGAATAGCGAAAAACTGTTTTTT,CSVLGGNSEKLFF
TRBV21-1,TRBJ1-2,.,.,TGTGCCAGCAGCAAAGGGGGGGGCAGGGATGACTATGGCTACACCTTC,CASSKGGGRDDYGYTF
TRBV29-1,TRBJ2-3,TRBD1,.,TGCAGCGTTGAAGCGACAGGGTCAGATACGCAGTATTTT,CSVEATGSDTQYF
TRBV5-1,TRBJ1-5,.,.,TGCGCCAGCAGCTCATATGGTGAGGAGAATCAGCCCCAGCATTTT,CASSSYGEENQPQHF
TRBV2,TRBJ1-4,.,few,TGTGCCAGCAGTGAATTGGGCTCAACTAATGAAAAACTGTTTTTT,CASSELGSTNEKLFF
TRBV9,TRBJ2-3,TRBD2,.,TGTGCCAGCAGCGCCCTTAGCGGGGACACAGATACGCAGTATTTT,CASSALSGDTDTQYF
TRBV9,TRBJ1-4,.,.,TGTGCCAGCACCCCCGGGGGGGGCCGAAAGGAAAAACTGTTTTTT,CASTPGGGRKEKLFF
TRBV6-5,TRBJ2-5,.,.,TGTGCCAGCAGTTCCAGGCCCCAAGAGACCCAGTACTTC,CASSSRPQETQYF
TRBV10-3,TRBJ1-2,.,.,TGTGCCATCAGTGAGGGGGCGGCGGCGGTTTTTGGGGGCTACACCTTC,CAISEGAAAVFGGYTF
TRBV6-5,TRBJ2-1,.,.,TGTGCCAGTCATTTTGGGGGGTATTTGAGTGAGCAGTTCTTC,CASHFGGYLSEQFF
TRBV19,TRBJ1-1,.,.,TGTGCCAGTCTGAGGGGGATTAACACTGAAGCTTTCTTT,CASLRGINTEAFF
TRBV25-1,TRBJ1-3,TRBD1,.,TGTGCCAGCAGTGAAGGACAGGGGGAGGGAAACACCATATATTTT,CASSEGQGEGNTIYF
TRBV19,TRBJ1-5,.,.,TGTGCCAGTAGTATAAAGGTCGGCAGGGGTAGCAATCAGCCCCAGCATTTT,CASSIKVGRGSNQPQHF
TRBV6-5,TRBJ1-4,TRBD1,.,TGTGCCAGCAGTCCAGGGGGCGGCTATGAAAAACTGTTTTTT,CASSPGGGYEKLFF
TRBV2,TRBJ2-1,.,.,TGTGCCAGCAGTGAAACAGGTCGCTACAATGAGCAGTTCTTC,CASSETGRYNEQFF
TRBV30,TRBJ1-6,.,.,TGTGCCTGGAGCGGTGGCTATAATTCACCCCTCCACTTT,CAWSGGYNSPLHF
TRBV2,TRBJ2-3,.,.,TGTGCCAGCAGTATGACAGCCCCTAGCACAGATACGCAGTATTTT,CASSMTAPSTDTQYF
TRBV29-1,TRBJ1-1,TRBD1,.,TGCAGCGTTGTCCCTGACAGGGAACACACTGAAGCTTTCTTT,CSVVPDREHTEAFF
TRBV27,TRBJ1-3,.,.,TGTGCCAGCAGGGGGCTCGGAAACACCATATATTTT,CASRGLGNTIYF
TRBV6-1,TRBJ1-4,.,.,TGTGCCAGCAGTGAAGTAAGGGGCGGTGAAAAACTGTTTTTT,CASSEVRGGEKLFF
TRBV4-1,TRBJ2-5,.,.,TGCGCCAGCAGGACCGCGAGGGACTCTAAAGAGACCCAGTACTTC,CASRTARDSKETQYF
TRBV7-2,TRBJ1-1,.,.,TGTGCCAGCAGCGCGATCACTGAAGCTTTCTTT,CASSAITEAFF
TRBV2,TRBJ2-5,TRBD2,.,TGTGCCAGCATGCGGGGGGCCCAAGAGACCCAGTACTTC,CASMRGAQETQYF
TRBV2,TRBJ2-6,.,.,TGTGCCAGCAGGGTAGGGGGCTCTGGGGCCAACGTCCTGACTTTC,CASRVGGSGANVLTF
TRBV7-9,TRBJ1-5,.,.,TGTGCCAGCAGTTCGGGGTATAGCAATCAGCCCCAGCATTTT,CASSSGYSNQPQHF
TRBV10-3,TRBJ2-1,TRBD1,.,TGTGCCATCAGTGATTCGGGACAGGGATTTGAGCAGTTCTTC,CAISDSGQGFEQFF
TRBV28,TRBJ1-1,.,few,TGTGCCAGCAGTTTATCTTCCACTGAAGCTTTCTTT,CASSLSSTEAFF
TRBV19,TRBJ1-1,TRBD1,.,TGTGCCAGTAGTCCTTGGACAGGGTCTATGAACACTGAAGCTTTCTTT,CASSPWTGSMNTEAFF
TRBV7-9,TRBJ1-1,.,.,TGTGCCAGCAGCTCAGGGTGGCAGAGGAACACTGAAGCTTTCTTT,CASSSGWQRNTEAFF
TRBV5-4,TRBJ1-3,.,few,TGTGCCAGCAGCTCCAGGGCAGGAAACACCATATATTTT,CASSSRAGNTIYF
TRBV10-3,TRBJ1-5,TRBD1,.,TGTGCCATCAGTGAGTGGACAGGCCATAGCAATCAGCCCCAGCATTTT,CAISEWTGHSNQPQHF
TRBV29-1,TRBJ1-3,.,.,TGCAGCGTTGGAGGAACCCCTGGAAACACCATATATTTT,CSVGGTPGNTIYF
TRBV19,TRBJ1-1,TRBD1,.,TGTGCCAGTAGTATCCGGGACAGTGGGAGTCCGGTAGCTTTCTTT,CASSIRDSGSPVAFF
TRBV4-1,TRBJ2-1,TRBD2,.,TGCGCCAGCAGTCCTACGGGGGGGGCCGATGAGCAGTTCTTC,CASSPTGGADEQFF
TRBV19,TRBJ1-2,.,.,TGTGCCAGTAGTATATCAGAGGGGGACTATGGCTACACCTTC,CASSISEGDYGYTF
TRBV19,TRBJ2-1,TRBD1,.,TGTGCCAGTAGTATAGTATTGGGACAGGGGGTCTACAATGAGCAGTTCTTC,CASSIVLGQGVYNEQFF
TRBV24-1,TRBJ2-6,.,.,TGTGCCACCAGTGACCCTACGGTCTCTGGGGCCAACGTCCTGACTTTC,CATSDPTVSGANVLTF
TRBV4-2,TRBJ1-2,.,.,TGTGCCAGCAGCCAAGAACCTACGGGTTTTAATGGCTACACCTTC,CASSQEPTGFNGYTF
TRBV14,TRBJ1-5,.,.,TGTGCCAGCAGCCAAGGGGTGGCGGCGGGGCCCCAGCATTTT,CASSQGVAAGPQHF
TRBV6-1,TRBJ1-2,TRBD1,.,TGTGCCAGCAGTGGAAGGCCCCGGGGACAGGACTATGGCTACACCTTC,CASSGRPRGQDYGYTF
TRBV7-5,TRBJ1-3,.,once,.,CARGEYWASGNTIYF
TRBV7-6,TRBJ2-7,TRBD1,.,TGTGCCAGCAGCTGGACAGGGGACCCTTCCTACGAGCAGTACTTC,CASSWTGDPSYEQYF
TRBV9,TRBJ2-2,.,.,TGTGCCAGCAGCCTGGAGTCAGGAGGGGGGGAGCTGTTTTTT,CASSLESGGGELFF
TRBV5-5,TRBJ2-1,TRBD2,few,TGTGCCAGCAGCAAACTAGCGGGGGGTCCCGGGGAGCAGTTCTTC,CASSKLAGGPGEQFF
TRBV2,TRBJ1-2,.,many,TGTGCCAGCAGTCAGATATTCTATGGCTACACCTTC,CASSQIFYGYTF
TRBV14,TRBJ1-2,TRBD1,.,TGTGCCAGCAGCCAAGGGGCAGGGGGGTCCATCTATGGCTACACCTTC,CASSQGAGGSIYGYTF
TRBV3-1/TRBV3-2,TRBJ1-1,.,few,TGTGCCAGCAGCCAAGCCCCAGGGGACACTGAAGCTTTCTTT,CASSQAPGDTEAFF
TRBV6-1,TRBJ2-7,TRBD2,few,TGTGCCAGCAGTGAAGCCGGGACTAGCGTTTCCTACGAGCAGTACTTC,CASSEAGTSVSYEQYF